Detailed here is one T cell receptor (beta chain). What it binds is unknown. The conserved final phenylalanine or tryptophan is absent from the CDR3, which likely points to a read error. PCR was performed using 60 Vbeta and 13 Jbeta primers. The assay was immunoSEQ multiplex PCR, and TCRdb's table has in-frame clones only and misses some. The data contain under 200,000 clones, approximately 78% of them singletons. The CDR3 contains 13 residues. Germline V lookup: CDR1 MNHEY, CDR2 SMNVEV (reference sequence). Trimming took 2 bases from V and 1 from J, leaving 5 bases between them. These data are taken from a study of cytomegalovirus exposure and HLA in healthy donors. Whole-study findings and limits: Roughly even sequencing depth across donors was the assumption behind the presence/absence analyses.

The rearrangement uses TRBV27 and TRBJ1-1; no reliable D call. This receptor was identified in a male donor in good health and CMV-seropositive. The material sequenced was PBMCs. The DNA for the CDR3 is TGTGCCAGCAGTTTAGCGGCGAACACTGAAGCTTTCTAT. It yields the protein CASSLAANTEAFY.